What follows is one TCR beta chain and its context. The specificity of this receptor is unknown. Base qualities are not at hand, and no much larger clone is one base apart. The sample holds other DNA sequences that translate to the same CDR3. V loses 3 bases, J loses 5 bases, and the germline ends lie 14 bases apart. From cysteine to phenylalanine, the CDR3 is 14 amino acids long. Of the read, only the CDR3 DNA is kept; its 42 bases are in frame from base 1. The germline V gene provides CDR1 SGHRS and CDR2 YFSETQ. The data stem from a study of shared clonotypes between healthy human individuals (dated by TCRdb to the early 2020s). Notes on the research overall: The cohort comprised two women and three men aged 18 to 49 years. Libraries were prepared and TCR repertoires were sequenced by different laboratories using diverse techniques, in order to increase sequencing depth and limit assay-specific biases. For each donor, three plates each were used for CD4 naive and CD4 memory, two plates were used for CD8 naive, and one plate was used for CD8 memory. Between about 0.9 and 8.9 billion PBMCs per donor were obtained by leukapheresis. To estimate repertoire size and how much clonotype sharing occurs between individuals, the study deeply sequenced the blood TCR repertoires of 5 or 6 healthy adults.

Study-wide conclusions, independent of this receptor: Compared with non-shared clonotypes, the clonotypes found in all four sorted-subset donors had higher generation probabilities. Based on pairwise subsampling, the degree of clonotype sharing among donors was expected to be affected by sequencing depth. Even with the large sequencing depth, rarefaction of the sorted-subset datasets indicated that sequencing was incomplete. Across a handful of donors, around 5.4% of naive CD4, 3% to 3.5% of naive CD8, around 2.5% of memory CD4, and roughly 0.4% of memory CD8 clonotypes were shared. Sampling was restricted to blood, and TCR repertoires in tissue are likely to differ from TCR repertoires in blood. Because the study included a small number of donors, the genetic and exposure-history diversity represented was limited. Naive subsets generally had larger estimated clonotype richness than memory subsets did.

The donors were healthy, HIV-negative adults who had no recently reported acute infections or vaccinations. Every donor was a Caucasian adult living in Nashville, Tennessee, USA. CD4+ T cells were enriched by magnetic negative selection, after which naive cells were positively selected on CD45RA and the negative fraction was taken as the memory subset. Blood was collected by leukapheresis, and PBMCs were isolated by Ficoll-Histopaque density gradient centrifugation and then cryopreserved in liquid nitrogen vapor phase. Analytical flow cytometry was used to check the purity and quantity of every magnetically sorted T cell population. Genomic DNA was isolated from every sorted fraction and measured by UV absorbance on a Nanodrop 2000c. Using the deep immunoSEQ assay, multiplex PCR amplified TCR CDR3 regions from genomic DNA. Genomic DNA extracted from each cell subset was distributed evenly over all wells of several immunoSEQ 96-well plates, and each plate served as one replicate. For sorted subsets, approximately 0.2 ug of genomic DNA, equivalent to tens of thousands of T cell genomes, went into each replicate PCR. Purified libraries were measured with a Qubit 3.0 fluorometer, size-checked on a Bioanalyzer 2100, and measured again with the KAPA Library Quantification kit. A separate single-read 150-cycle Illumina NextSeq 550 flow cell was used to sequence each immunoSEQ 96-well plate. The paper's data handling went like this. The immunoSEQ output contained only junctional sequences without quality scores, so filtering could not match that applied to full-length reads. To assign V/J genes and CDR3, sequences were annotated using PyIR, a Python wrapper for IgBLAST v1.9, with IMGT germline references. Reads were removed for weak V/J assignments (E-value above 1e-6), missing CDR3, stop codons, out-of-frame junctions, or ambiguous translated residues. V3J clonotypes were defined by identical inferred V gene, J gene, and CDR3 amino acid sequence. Percentage overlap between repertoires was computed as shared unique clonotypes divided by the size of the smaller repertoire. Three approaches were used to assess repertoire richness: RTK rarefaction, the Chao1 estimator, and Recon v2.1 estimates of unobserved clonotypes. For all TCRbeta clonotypes obtained by the gDNA method from a handful of donors, generation probabilities were computed with OLGA. The source is immuneACCESS, and TCRdb retained only in-frame sequences with V and J called. Part of the clones is not carried over; for the studies checked, unresolved V genes explain less than half of this, and the remainder is unexplained. The V and J calls and the clone size are those of that table, but D and trimming were determined from the DNA. Within this sample are 2,500,000 or so clones, with 93% of them counted one time only. The ten largest clones add up to roughly 0.39% of the sample.

This clonotype was sampled from a man between 18 and 29 years old in good health. Some clones in this sample may be carry-over from other donors' samples. The specimen sequenced was naive CD4+ T cells from PBMCs. The meaning of the sample's cell subset or site label: CD45RA+ positively selected. The chain uses TRBV5-1 and TRBJ1-1, with a weak D call of TRBD1 (6 bases match). The DNA sequence is TGCGCCAGCAGCTCACAAGGGGGAGGTACTGAAGCTTTCTTT. Its coded protein is CASSSQGGGTEAFF.